This TCR beta chain came from a study of T cell repertoires in cytomegalovirus infection. Across the whole study: In public TCR beta signatures, there were indications of both CMV infection and matching HLA type.

In this sample, this clonotype turned up a few times. Its matching antigen is unknown. The study, taken as a whole, reports: Summed frequency of public TCR beta families distinguished CMV carriers with the relevant HLA.

TCRdb re-analysed the reads in MiXCR, keeping a single row per CDR3 protein. The sample comprises some 350,000 distinct CDR3 sequences, roughly 34% of which are singletons, and approximately 12% rests with the top ten. This CDR3 is built from 19 residues. V shed 6 bases and J shed 4 bases, with 30 bases lying between them. Germline CDR1 and CDR2: MNHEY and SVGEGT. The sample consisted of cultured PBMCs, taken from culture after CMV antigen stimulation. The chain carries TRBV6-2 or TRBV6-3 and TRBJ1-1; maybe TRBD1 (6 bases). The sequence derives from a human donor in good health (CMV status not recorded). Some clones in this sample may be carry-over from other donors' samples. In nucleotides, the CDR3 is TGTGCCAGCAGCGACCCGAAACAGGGAGGTTTCTCGTTTAGCACTGAAGCTTTCTTT. Translating gives CASSDPKQGGFSFSTEAFF.